The text below deals with one T cell receptor beta chain. The CDR3 sequence is 16 residues long. The ends were cut back, 4 bases at V and 3 bases at J, with 19 bases in the middle. Germline CDR1 and CDR2: MNHEY and SVGAGI. This entry is derived from a study of blood T cell repertoires in COVID-19. Generated by immunoSEQ multiplex PCR, the TCRdb table keeps only in-frame clones and is missing some. The table has some 20,000 clones, around 89% seen once. Sequencing was done on a sample of peripheral blood. The rearrangement uses TRBV6-5 and TRBJ2-7, with D perhaps TRBD2 (5 bases). This clonotype was sampled from a woman aged 55-70 years with active COVID-19. The CDR3 bases are TGTGCCAGCAGTTCCCAAATAGCGACAAGAAGCTACGAGCAGTACTTC. Protein sequence: CASSSQIATRSYEQYF.